The clone carrying this T cell receptor beta chain showed up just once. V shed 4 bases and J 4 bases; nucleotides not matched to a gene: 6. The CDR3 covers 14 residues. The germline CDR1 and CDR2 sequences are SGDLS and YYNGEE. These data are taken from a study of blood T cell repertoires in COVID-19. Study-wide background: Samples taken during acute and convalescent COVID-19 were collected in the United States, Italy and Spain.

Libraries were prepared by immunoSEQ multiplex PCR; TCRdb keeps only in-frame clonotypes and omits some of them. The sample comprises roughly 90,000 clones, roughly 90% of which are singletons, and roughly 2.5% rests with the top ten. Input material: peripheral blood. The J gene is TRBJ1-1, the V gene TRBV9; the match to TRBD1 covers 8 bases. The sequence came from a man aged 50-59 years with COVID-19, enrolled during active disease. The CDR3 reads CASSLQGAGTEAFF. The CDR3 coding sequence is TGTGCCAGCAGCCTCCAGGGGGCCGGCACTGAAGCTTTCTTT.